Listed below are T cell receptor beta chains from one sample, sequenced in a study of shared clonotypes between healthy human individuals. Profiling relied on immunoSEQ multiplex PCR, and the TCRdb table lists in-frame clones only, not all of them. The sample yields a few million clones, just over 90% seen once. The specimen was naive CD4+ T cells from PBMCs. Receptors originate from a man between 18 and 35 years old in good health. Some clones in this sample may be carry-over from other donors' samples. Both conserved end residues are part of each CDR3. A D gene is named only where the DNA matches it firmly. Clone size is given for some rows only: seen once, a few or many times, or a class if the clone is expanded.

v_gene,abundance,d_gene,j_gene,CDR3nt,CDR3aa
TRBV11-2,.,.,TRBJ2-5,TGTGCCAGCAGCTTAGGGGGTTTGGGAGAGACCCAGTACTTC,CASSLGGLGETQYF
TRBV9,.,.,TRBJ2-3,TGTGCCAGCAGCGCGCTTGGTCGGGCCGCAGATACGCAGTATTTT,CASSALGRAADTQYF
TRBV7-2,.,.,TRBJ2-7,TGTGCCAGCAGCTTAGGGTTGGGGGGCTACGAGCAGTACTTC,CASSLGLGGYEQYF
TRBV5-1,.,.,TRBJ2-1,TGCGCCAGCAGCACGACTACCTACAATGAGCAGTTCTTC,CASSTTTYNEQFF
TRBV5-1,.,TRBD1,TRBJ2-5,TGCGCCAGCAGCACCTCGGGACAGGGGGAGACCCAGTACTTC,CASSTSGQGETQYF
TRBV7-2,.,.,TRBJ2-7,TGTGCCAGCAGCTTAGCCGGGACACCGGTGGGGGAGCAGTACTTC,CASSLAGTPVGEQYF
TRBV6-6,.,.,TRBJ2-1,TGTGCCAGCAGTTACACATCCACTGGTAATGAGCAGTTCTTC,CASSYTSTGNEQFF
TRBV19,few,.,TRBJ1-2,TGTGCCAGTAGTATAGCAGTTTTAGCTAACTATGGCTACACCTTC,CASSIAVLANYGYTF
TRBV7-2,.,.,TRBJ2-6,TGTGCCAGCAGCTTAGAAAGGGCGCGGGGGGCCAACGTCCTGACTTTC,CASSLERARGANVLTF
TRBV4-3,.,TRBD2,TRBJ2-4,TGCGCCAGCAGCCAAACGCAGACCAGTTTGGGACTAGCTGGAATTCAGTACTTC,CASSQTQTSLGLAGIQYF
TRBV25-1,.,.,TRBJ2-4,TGTGCCAGCAGTGATCTGGACGGTCCAGCCAAAAACATTCAGTACTTC,CASSDLDGPAKNIQYF
TRBV5-1,.,TRBD2,TRBJ2-2,TGCGCCAGCAGAGTGCAGCGGGGGAACACCGGGGAGCTGTTTTTT,CASRVQRGNTGELFF
TRBV7-6,.,.,TRBJ2-5,TGTGCCAGCAGCTTAGGTCTTCTGCAGGGAGGACAAGAGACCCAGTACTTC,CASSLGLLQGGQETQYF
TRBV6-1,.,.,TRBJ2-5,TGTGCCAGCAGTGACACCTGGGGCCAAGAGACCCAGTACTTC,CASSDTWGQETQYF
TRBV6-4,.,.,TRBJ2-1,TGTGCCAGCAGCAGGGGTGGCAGCACACCTTCCTACAATGAGCAGTTCTTC,CASSRGGSTPSYNEQFF
TRBV18,.,.,TRBJ1-2,TGTGCCAGCTCACCACAAAGACAAGGAGGCTACACCTTC,CASSPQRQGGYTF
TRBV5-1,.,TRBD1,TRBJ2-2,TGCGCCAGCAGCCTGACAGGGGGCAACACCGGGGAGCTGTTTTTT,CASSLTGGNTGELFF
TRBV7-7,.,.,TRBJ2-7,TGTGCCAGCAGCGTATCACCCGACTCCTACGAGCAGTACTTC,CASSVSPDSYEQYF
TRBV5-1,.,TRBD1,TRBJ2-3,TGCGCCAGCAGCTTGGCCGGGACAGTCACAGATACGCAGTATTTT,CASSLAGTVTDTQYF
TRBV7-2,once,.,TRBJ2-2,TGTGCCAGCAGCTTAGTTCGAGCGTTCGCCGGGGAGCTGTTTTTT,CASSLVRAFAGELFF
TRBV28,.,.,TRBJ2-5,TGTGCCAGCAGGATAGGGGAGACCCAGTACTTC,CASRIGETQYF
TRBV4-1,.,.,TRBJ2-6,TGCGCCAGTAAGGGGGGGAGGGCCAACGTCCTGACTTTC,CASKGGRANVLTF
TRBV20-1,.,.,TRBJ2-7,TGCAGTTCCCCCGGGTCCTACGAGCAGTACTTC,CSSPGSYEQYF
TRBV25-1,.,TRBD2,TRBJ2-7,TGTGCCAGCACGCGCGGGAGCGGATCCTACGAGCAGTACTTC,CASTRGSGSYEQYF
TRBV5-8,.,TRBD1,TRBJ2-5,TGTGCCAGCAGACCCGGGACAGGGGAGGGGGAGACCCAGTACTTC,CASRPGTGEGETQYF
TRBV28,.,TRBD2,TRBJ2-7,TGTGCCAGCAGTCCTCCACTAGCGGTCCTCACCTACGAGCAGTACTTC,CASSPPLAVLTYEQYF
TRBV18,.,TRBD1,TRBJ1-2,TGTGCCAGCTCATTACAACAGGGGATCTATGGCTACACCTTC,CASSLQQGIYGYTF
TRBV5-6,once,.,TRBJ1-2,TGTGCCAGCAGCCTAGGGGAAAGGGTCTATGGCTACACCTTC,CASSLGERVYGYTF
TRBV29-1,.,.,TRBJ2-7,TGCAGCGTTGAGTCGGGGTTCGAGCAGTACTTC,CSVESGFEQYF
TRBV7-3,.,TRBD2,TRBJ2-2,TGTGCCAGCAGCTTAATGGGACTAGGGATGGCCGGGGAGCTGTTTTTT,CASSLMGLGMAGELFF
TRBV27,.,TRBD1,TRBJ2-7,TGTGCCAGCAGGGACAGGGAAACTTACGAGCAGTACTTC,CASRDRETYEQYF
TRBV7-3,.,TRBD1,TRBJ1-1,TGTGCCAGCAGCTTGGACAGGGGGTTGAACACTGAAGCTTTCTTT,CASSLDRGLNTEAFF
TRBV7-3,.,.,TRBJ2-3,TGTGCCAGCAGCTTAGGCGGAACCCCCTCCCTAAATACGCAGTATTTT,CASSLGGTPSLNTQYF
TRBV7-3,.,.,TRBJ2-1,TGTGCCAGCAGCCGAAACCCAATGGACAATGAGCAGTTCTTC,CASSRNPMDNEQFF
TRBV6-1,.,TRBD1,TRBJ1-1,TGTGCCAGCAGTAAAGAGGGACAGGGGCAAGTTGTTGGCACTGAAGCTTTCTTT,CASSKEGQGQVVGTEAFF